This T cell receptor (beta chain) originates from a study of shared T cell receptors in the human thymus. Trimming took 4 bases from V and 1 from J, leaving 16 bases between them. The CDR3 consists of 16 residues. CDR1 and CDR2 (germline): MNHNS, SASEGT. Clones were read by immunoSEQ multiplex PCR, and TCRdb kept only the in-frame ones, dropping some. The repertoire holds approximately 730,000 clones, with over 75% as singletons. The data were also submitted as part of a second study, on human thymus T cells. That paper states: Thymus tissue was removed during corrective cardiac surgery. Gene usage (both V and J) appeared biased in thymic and blood repertoires. Unrelated people showed highly overlapping thymic repertoires, related research reported.

This TCR was recovered from a girl under three years old with a congenital heart defect. The rearrangement links TRBV6-1 to TRBJ2-5; possible D gene TRBD2, 7 bases. The sample was thymocytes. Here the CDR3 reads CASSVEGGGTQETQYF. The CDR3 DNA reads TGTGCCAGCAGTGTGGAGGGGGGGGGAACCCAAGAGACCCAGTACTTC.